The 24 T cell receptor beta chains given below trace back to one sample, sequenced in a study of cytomegalovirus exposure and HLA in healthy donors. In the PCR, 60 Vbeta and 13 Jbeta primers were used. Data came from immunoSEQ multiplex PCR; TCRdb stores just in-frame clones and leaves some out. The sample includes around 110,000 clones, 70% to 80% of them seen just once. Sequenced input: PBMCs. These receptor sequences come from a man aged 25-45 years in good health and CMV-seropositive.

The chain employs TRBV6-6 and TRBJ2-3, with D possibly matching TRBD1 (6 bases). CDR1 MNHNY and CDR2 SVGAGI come from the germline V gene (reference sequence). Trimming removed 0 bases at V and 5 bases at J, with 12 bases between. The CDR3 is 15 residues long. This CDR3 is CASSYSSQGLDTQYF. CDR3 DNA: TGTGCCAGCAGTTACTCTTCCCAGGGGTTAGATACGCAGTATTTT.

The chain has TRBV18 and TRBJ1-3; perhaps TRBD1 as D (6 bases). The germline V and J ends were trimmed by 5 bases and 4 bases, with 15 bases remaining between them. CDR3 length: 15 amino acids. CDR1 is KGHSH, CDR2 LQKENI, per germline. For the CDR3, the DNA is TGTGCCAGCTCAGCAGAACAGGGAAGCGGAAACACCATATATTTT. Translation: CASSAEQGSGNTIYF.

This chain links TRBV5-4 with TRBJ2-7; no firm D call. The CDR3 loop spans 13 amino acids. CDR1 is SGHNT, CDR2 YYREEE, per germline (reference sequence). The germline V and J ends were trimmed by 3 bases and 3 bases, with 10 bases remaining between them. The chain's CDR3 is CASSCVDCYEQYF. CDR3 coding DNA: TGTGCCAGCAGCTGTGTAGACTGCTACGAGCAGTACTTC.

This chain links TRBV19 with TRBJ2-7; the match to TRBD2 covers 7 bases. V shed 3 bases and J 4 bases; nucleotides not matched to a gene: 6. The CDR3 spans 14 residues. CDR1 LNHDA and CDR2 SQIVND come from the germline V gene (reference sequence). Here the CDR3 reads CASSISLAAYEQYF. As DNA, the CDR3 is TGTGCCAGTAGTATTTCTCTAGCGGCTTACGAGCAGTACTTC.

This chain joins TRBV10-3 and TRBJ2-7, with 9 bases aligning to TRBD1. Germline CDR1 is ENHRY and CDR2 is SYGVKD. CDR3 length equals 15 residues. The junction had 9 bases not matched to a gene; V was cut back by 6 bases and J by 3 bases. The CDR3 loop is CAISSQGTGYYEQYF. In DNA, the CDR3 is TGTGCCATCAGCTCCCAGGGGACAGGGTACTACGAGCAGTACTTC.

The rearrangement joins TRBV28 to TRBJ2-5; 11 bases fit TRBD2. V lost 6 bases, J lost 5 bases, and 8 bases stayed unmatched. This CDR3 comprises 15 residues. Germline V lookup: CDR1 MDHEN, CDR2 SYDVKM. CDR3 sequence (DNA): TGTGCCAGCAGCCCTAGCGGGGGGAGGGGGGAGACCCAGTACTTC. Its protein is CASSPSGGRGETQYF. Full variable domain (remainder filled in from reference TRBV28 and TRBJ2-5): DVKVTQSSRYLVKRTGEKVFLECVQDMDHENMFWYRQDPGLGLRLIYFSYDVKMKEKGDIPEGYSVSREKKERFSLILESASTNQTSMYLCASSPSGGRGETQYFGPGTRLLVL.

The V and J genes are TRBV11-2 and TRBJ1-2; D is uncertain. The CDR3 is 13 amino acids. V was trimmed by 5 bases and J by 6 bases, leaving 13 bases between them. Germline-derived CDR1 and CDR2 are SGHAT and FQNNGV. The CDR3 region has the DNA TGTGCCAGCAGCCCCGGGAGGACCCATGGCTACACCTTC. Its protein product is CASSPGRTHGYTF.

The chain employs TRBV5-1 and TRBJ1-5; no firm D call. Trimming removed 2 bases at V and 7 bases at J, with 16 bases between. Per germline, CDR1 SGHRS and CDR2 YFSETQ. The CDR3 extends over 15 amino acids. CDR3 sequence: CASSLGDLEGQPQHF. For the CDR3, the DNA is TGCGCCAGCAGCTTAGGAGACCTTGAGGGACAGCCCCAGCATTTT.

This clone was found a few times. The germline gene is not matched at one end of the junction; a read error may be the cause. The V gene is TRBV7-3, the J gene TRBJ2-4; 8 bases are a match to TRBD1. CDR3 length: 15 residues. Germline V gene sequence: CDR1 SGHTA, CDR2 FQGTGA. The CDR3 region is CASSFGTGPQNSQYF. The CDR3 DNA reads TGTGCCAGCAGCTTCGGGACAGGACCACAAAACAGTCAGTACTTC.

CDR3 protein: CAWSQTGLAVETQYF. As DNA, the CDR3 is TGTGCCTGGAGCCAAACCGGGCTAGCGGTAGAGACCCAGTACTTC. The V and J genes are TRBV30 and TRBJ2-5; 7 nucleotides agree with TRBD2. V lost 3 bases and J lost 4; bases outside the gene matches: 11. Germline V gene lookup returns CDR1 GTSNPN and CDR2 SVGIG (reference sequence). There are 15 residues in the CDR3.

The CDR3 DNA sequence: TGTGCCAGCAGCCCGACAGGGCGTAATGAGCAGTTCTTC. Translating gives CASSPTGRNEQFF. The V gene is TRBV5-6, the J gene TRBJ2-1, with 7 bases lining up with TRBD1. Trimming removed 4 bases from V and 7 bases from J; junction bases left unmatched: 5. The germline V gene encodes CDR1 SGHDT and CDR2 YYEEEE. The length of the CDR3 is 13 residues.

V is TRBV5-8 and J is TRBJ2-3, with D perhaps TRBD1 (5 bases). Germline V gives CDR1 SGHTS, CDR2 YDEGEE. Trimming pared 5 bases from V and 0 bases from J, leaving 13 bases between. The CDR3 loop spans 15 amino acids. CDR3 nucleotides: TGTGCCAGCAGTTCTCACAGGAAAAGCACAGATACGCAGTATTTT. Its translation: CASSSHRKSTDTQYF.

The V gene is TRBV19, the J gene TRBJ1-1, with D unresolved. This CDR3 spans 13 amino acids. Trimming removed 3 bases at V and 1 base at J, with 6 bases between. Germline CDR1 LNHDA, CDR2 SQIVND (reference sequence). The CDR3 DNA is TGTGCCAGTAGTATGTCCGGGAACACTGAAGCTTTCTTT. Amino acid sequence: CASSMSGNTEAFF.

V gene TRBV5-6 combines with J gene TRBJ2-7; 7 bases are shared with TRBD1. J was trimmed by 2 bases and V by 3 bases; bases with no gene match: 5. Per the germline V gene, CDR1 is SGHDT and CDR2 is YYEEEE. The CDR3 covers 14 residues. CDR3 sequence: CASSYDRDPYEQYF. In nucleotides, the CDR3 is TGTGCCAGCAGCTACGACAGGGATCCCTACGAGCAGTACTTC.

This clone came up a few times. V gene TRBV14 combines with J gene TRBJ2-1, with D perhaps TRBD2 (5 bases). CDR1 and CDR2 from the germline V gene are SGHDN and FVKESK. The CDR3 covers 14 residues. V lost 1 base, J lost 6 bases, and 10 bases lay in between. The CDR3 region is CASSQGAEGNEQFF. Written as DNA, the CDR3 is TGTGCCAGCAGCCAAGGTGCAGAGGGCAATGAGCAGTTCTTC.

CDR3 residues: CASSPGTGYMYEQYF. DNA of the CDR3: TGTGCCAGCTCACCCGGGACAGGGTATATGTACGAGCAGTACTTC. This chain connects TRBV18 to TRBJ2-7, with TRBD1 identical over 9 bases. Germline CDR1 is KGHSH and CDR2 is LQKENI. Losses at the gene ends were 3 bases for V and 4 bases for J; bases not matched to a gene: 7. This CDR3 spans 15 amino acids.

The chain employs TRBV5-1 and TRBJ2-3, with D possibly being TRBD2 (5 bases). CDR3 length equals 16 residues. Germline V gives CDR1 SGHRS, CDR2 YFSETQ. The V end was cut by 0 bases, the J end by 2 bases, with 13 bases between. The CDR3 protein is CASSLAGGPPTDTQYF. CDR3 coding DNA: TGCGCCAGCAGCTTGGCCGGCGGGCCCCCCACAGATACGCAGTATTTT.

The chain joins TRBV6-1 to TRBJ1-1; 8 bases map to TRBD1. There are 15 residues in the CDR3. The J segment lost 3 bases and the V segment lost 3 bases, leaving 6 bases of the junction unmatched. The germline CDR1 and CDR2 sequences are MNHNS and SASEGT. CDR3 in DNA: TGTGCCAGCAGTGACAAACAGGGGGGATACACTGAAGCTTTCTTT. This sequence encodes CASSDKQGGYTEAFF.

The chain employs TRBV7-6 and TRBJ2-2, with D unresolved. The CDR3 contains 13 residues. V gave up 3 bases and J gave up 5 bases, with 7 bases separating them. Germline V lookup: CDR1 SGHVS, CDR2 FNYEAQ. The CDR3 reads CASSLSQTGELFF. The CDR3 bases are TGTGCCAGCAGCTTGTCCCAGACCGGGGAGCTGTTTTTT. The full variable domain, rest sourced from reference TRBV7-6 and TRBJ2-2, is GAGVSQSPRYKVTKRGQDVALRCDPISGHVSLYWYRQALGQGPEFLTYFNYEAQQDKSGLPNDRFSAERPEGSISTLTIQRTEQRDSAMYRCASSLSQTGELFFGEGSRLTVL.

This sequence joins TRBV10-3 and TRBJ2-6; no clear D. The CDR3 has 17 residues. Trimming stripped 4 bases from V and 0 bases from J, with 13 bases between. Germline V gene data show CDR1 as ENHRY and CDR2 as SYGVKD. The CDR3 DNA sequence: TGTGCCATCAGTGCGGCGGCGCAAGGCTCTGGGGCCAACGTCCTGACTTTC. It is translated as CAISAAAQGSGANVLTF.

V is TRBV5-4 and J is TRBJ1-3; 9 bases line up with TRBD1. With V trimmed by 4 bases and J by 2 bases, 4 bases remained unmatched. The CDR3 runs to 15 residues. Germline V CDR1 and CDR2: SGHNT, YYREEE (reference sequence). Here the CDR3 reads CASSRRTGAGNTIYF. In nucleotides, the CDR3 is TGTGCCAGCAGCCGACGGACAGGGGCTGGAAACACCATATATTTT.

The chain has TRBV6-6 and TRBJ2-7; no reliable D call. The germline V gene has CDR1 MNHNY and CDR2 SVGAGI (reference sequence). V was trimmed by 0 bases and J by 6 bases, leaving 9 bases between them. This CDR3 contains 13 residues. The CDR3 spells CASSYSQASEQYF. CDR3 DNA: TGTGCCAGCAGTTACTCTCAGGCGTCCGAGCAGTACTTC.

The CDR3 reads CASSASRAGGASDGYTF. The CDR3, as DNA: TGTGCCAGCAGCGCCTCGCGGGCAGGAGGGGCGAGCGATGGCTACACCTTC. V gene TRBV9 combines with J gene TRBJ1-2; a possible D gene is TRBD1 (5 bases). The length of the CDR3 is 17 residues. Trimming stripped 3 bases from V and 6 bases from J, with 24 bases between. CDR1 is SGDLS and CDR2 is YYNGEE in the germline V gene.

The rearrangement joins TRBV4-3 to TRBJ2-2; TRBD2 is a possible D gene (7 bases). Germline CDR1 is LGHNA and CDR2 is YSLEER. The CDR3 is 16 amino acids. The V and J ends lost 4 bases and 5 bases respectively, with 17 bases between them. CDR3 region: CASSPEGGLNTGELFF. The CDR3 region has the DNA TGCGCCAGCAGCCCCGAGGGGGGGCTGAATACCGGGGAGCTGTTTTTT.